This TCR beta chain was documented in a study of T-cell memory formation after mild COVID-19. Deletions cut 0 bases from V and 8 bases from J, with 9 bases between. The CDR3 spans 13 residues. Germline CDR1 reads SGHTA; CDR2 reads FQGNSA. Researchers used 5'RACE with constant-segment primers to make TCR alpha and TCR beta cDNA libraries that carry sample barcodes and UMIs. In TCRdb, the 5' RACE reads were re-called with MiXCR into one record per CDR3 protein. The sample lists 100,000 to 150,000 distinct CDR3 sequences; approximately 17% were seen once. The sample consisted of PBMCs or a T cell subset sorted from them (not recorded which). The TCR originated in a man aged 18 to 30 who had mild COVID-19 (a few samples of this study predate the infection). Cell type and time point are not known. The V call is TRBV7-2, the J call TRBJ2-3; D is perhaps TRBD1 (6 bases). CDR3 DNA: TGTGCCAGCAGCTTAGCGTCACAGGGTACGCAGTATTTT. This translates into CASSLASQGTQYF.